The entry that follows covers one T cell receptor beta chain sequence. Its antigen is unidentified. TCRdb's copy holds only in-frame clones and misses some; the assay was immunoSEQ multiplex PCR. This sample has about 35,000 clones, with 65% to 70% found just once. These data originate in a study of STAT5B mutations in CD4+ large granular lymphocyte leukemia. The CDR3 has 16 amino acids. CDR1 is SGHVS and CDR2 is FQNEAQ in the germline V gene. Trimming stripped 5 bases from V and 8 bases from J, with 22 bases between. Study-wide results and limits: Patient CD4-sorted repertoires looked more clonal than healthy CD4+ repertoires, even without putative leukemic clones. 8/27 top patient clones versus 2/35 control clones were TRBV06-family. No patients shared main leukemic clonotypes, though roughly 23% appeared at low frequency elsewhere. Data were not HLA-matched across samples.

This TCR was recovered from a human donor in good health. The sequencing input was CD4+ T cells from blood buffy coats. V usage is TRBV7-8 and J usage is TRBJ1-3, with D perhaps TRBD1 (6 bases). In DNA form, the CDR3 reads TGTGCCAGCAGCGCTCACTCTTCAGGGGTGGGGGACACCATATATTTT. The encoded protein is CASSAHSSGVGDTIYF.